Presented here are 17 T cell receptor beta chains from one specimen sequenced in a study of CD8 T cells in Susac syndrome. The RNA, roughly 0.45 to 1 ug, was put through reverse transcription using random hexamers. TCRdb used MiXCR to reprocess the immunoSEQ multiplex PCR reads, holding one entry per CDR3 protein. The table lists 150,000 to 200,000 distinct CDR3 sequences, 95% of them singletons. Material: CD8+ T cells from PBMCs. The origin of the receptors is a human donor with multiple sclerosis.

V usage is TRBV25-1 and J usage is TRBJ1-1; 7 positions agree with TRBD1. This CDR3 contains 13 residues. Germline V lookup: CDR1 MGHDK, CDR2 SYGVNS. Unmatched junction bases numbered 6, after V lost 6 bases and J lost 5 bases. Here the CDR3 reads CASRPAGGTEAFF. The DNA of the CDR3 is TGTGCCAGCAGACCGGCAGGGGGGACTGAAGCTTTCTTT.

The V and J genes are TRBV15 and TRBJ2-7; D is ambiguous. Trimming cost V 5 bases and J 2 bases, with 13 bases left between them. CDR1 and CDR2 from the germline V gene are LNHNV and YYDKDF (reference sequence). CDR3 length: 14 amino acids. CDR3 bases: TGTGCCACCAGCTTCGAGGAAGGAACCTACGAGCAGTACTTC. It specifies CATSFEEGTYEQYF. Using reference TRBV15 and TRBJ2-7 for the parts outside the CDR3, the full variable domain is DAMVIQNPRYQVTQFGKPVTLSCSQTLNHNVMYWYQQKSSQAPKLLFHYYDKDFNNEADTPDNFQSRRPNTSFCFLDIRSPGLGDTAMYLCATSFEEGTYEQYFGPGTRLTVT.

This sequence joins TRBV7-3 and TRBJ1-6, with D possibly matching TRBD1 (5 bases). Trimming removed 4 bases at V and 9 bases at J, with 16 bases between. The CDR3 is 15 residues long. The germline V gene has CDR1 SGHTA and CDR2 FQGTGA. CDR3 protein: CASSSSGAIGSPLHF. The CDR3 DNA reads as TGTGCCAGCAGCTCCTCTGGGGCGATTGGTTCACCCCTCCACTTT. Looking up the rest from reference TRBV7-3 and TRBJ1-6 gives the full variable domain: GAGVSQTPSNKVTEKGKYVELRCDPISGHTALYWYRQSLGQGPEFLIYFQGTGAADDSGLPNDRFFAVRPEGSVSTLKIQRTERGDSAVYLCASSSSGAIGSPLHFGNGTRLTVT.

This chain's CDR3 is CASGDPSGEQFF. The CDR3 coding sequence is TGTGCCAGTGGAGACCCGTCGGGTGAGCAGTTCTTC. The chain is built from TRBV19 and TRBJ2-1; no reliable D call. This CDR3 region has 12 residues. Germline assignment: CDR1 LNHDA and CDR2 SQIVND (reference sequence). V was clipped by 8 bases and J by 9 bases, with 14 bases between them.

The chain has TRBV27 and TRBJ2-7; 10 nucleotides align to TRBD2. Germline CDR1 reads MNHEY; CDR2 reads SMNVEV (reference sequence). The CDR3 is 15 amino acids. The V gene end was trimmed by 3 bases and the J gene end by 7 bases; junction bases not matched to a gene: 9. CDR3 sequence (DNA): TGTGCCAGCAGTTTTCGGGCTAGCGGGAGTCGAGAGCAGTACTTC. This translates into CASSFRASGSREQYF.

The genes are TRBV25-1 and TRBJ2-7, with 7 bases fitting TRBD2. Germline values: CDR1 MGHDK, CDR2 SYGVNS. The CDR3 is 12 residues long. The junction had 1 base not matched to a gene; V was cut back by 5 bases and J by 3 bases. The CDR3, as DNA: TGTGCCAGCAGTATAGCGGGCTACGAGCAGTACTTC. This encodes CASSIAGYEQYF.

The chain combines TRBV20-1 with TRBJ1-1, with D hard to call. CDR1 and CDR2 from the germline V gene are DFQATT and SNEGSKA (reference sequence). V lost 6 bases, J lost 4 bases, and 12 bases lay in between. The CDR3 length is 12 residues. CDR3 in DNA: TGCAGTGCGAACGACGTGGTCACTGAAGCTTTCTTT. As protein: CSANDVVTEAFF.

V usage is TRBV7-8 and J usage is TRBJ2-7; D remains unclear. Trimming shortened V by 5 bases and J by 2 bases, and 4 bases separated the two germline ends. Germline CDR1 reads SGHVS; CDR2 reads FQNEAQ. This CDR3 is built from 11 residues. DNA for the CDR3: TGTGCCAGCAGCCCTACCTACGAGCAGTACTTC. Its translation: CASSPTYEQYF.

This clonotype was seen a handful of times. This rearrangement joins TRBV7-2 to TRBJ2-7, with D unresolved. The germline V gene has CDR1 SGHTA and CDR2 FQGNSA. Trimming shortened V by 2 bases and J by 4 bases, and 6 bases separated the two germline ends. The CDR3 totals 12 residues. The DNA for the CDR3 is TGTGCCAGCAGCTTAAATAGGTACGAGCAGTACTTC. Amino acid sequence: CASSLNRYEQYF. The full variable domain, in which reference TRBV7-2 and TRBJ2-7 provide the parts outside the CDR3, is GAGVSQSPSNKVTEKGKDVELRCDPISGHTALYWYRQSLGQGLEFLIYFQGNSAPDKSGLPSDRFSAERTGGSVSTLTIQRTQQEDSAVYLCASSLNRYEQYFGPGTRLTVT.

CDR3 sequence (DNA): TGCGCCAGCGCTAATGTAGCGGGGGACTCCTACAATGAGCAGTTCTTC. Its protein product is CASANVAGDSYNEQFF. The chain couples TRBV4-1 to TRBJ2-1, with 9 nucleotides matching TRBD2. CDR3 length equals 16 residues. J lost 0 bases, V lost 8 bases, and 8 bases had no gene match. The V gene's germline CDR1 is MGHRA and CDR2 YSYEKL.

The CDR3 coding sequence is TGTGCCAGCAGCTTAGCACTGACAGGGTTAGAGACCCAGTACTTC. It translates to CASSLALTGLETQYF. The chain employs TRBV11-1 and TRBJ2-5; 7 bases are a match to TRBD1. The germline V gene has CDR1 SGHAT and CDR2 FQDESV (reference sequence). J gave up 4 bases and V 0 bases, and 5 bases lay outside the gene matches. This CDR3 region has 15 residues.

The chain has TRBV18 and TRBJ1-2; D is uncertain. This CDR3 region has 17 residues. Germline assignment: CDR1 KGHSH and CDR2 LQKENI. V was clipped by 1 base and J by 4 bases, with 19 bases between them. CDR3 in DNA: TGTGCCAGCTCACCACTGGGGAGCCCCGCCGAGGGCTATGGCTACACCTTC. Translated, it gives CASSPLGSPAEGYGYTF.

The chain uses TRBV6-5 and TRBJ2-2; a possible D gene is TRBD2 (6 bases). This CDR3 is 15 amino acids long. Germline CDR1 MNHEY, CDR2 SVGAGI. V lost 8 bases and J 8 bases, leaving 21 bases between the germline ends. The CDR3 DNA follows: TGTGCCAGCCAGCTCGGGGGTCCGTTTAGGGGGGAGCTGTTTTTT. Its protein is CASQLGGPFRGELFF.

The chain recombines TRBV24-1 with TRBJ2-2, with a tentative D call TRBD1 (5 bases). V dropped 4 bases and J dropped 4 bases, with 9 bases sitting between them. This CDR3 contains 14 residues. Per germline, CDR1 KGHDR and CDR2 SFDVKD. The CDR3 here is CATSDPTATGELFF. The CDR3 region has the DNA TGTGCCACCAGTGACCCGACAGCCACCGGGGAGCTGTTTTTT.

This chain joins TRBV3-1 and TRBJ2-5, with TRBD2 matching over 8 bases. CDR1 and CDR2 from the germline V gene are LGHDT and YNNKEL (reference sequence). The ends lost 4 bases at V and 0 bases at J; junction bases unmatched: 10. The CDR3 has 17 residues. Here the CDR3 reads CASSPFEAAGDQETQYF. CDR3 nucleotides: TGTGCCAGCAGCCCGTTTGAAGCAGCGGGGGACCAAGAGACCCAGTACTTC.

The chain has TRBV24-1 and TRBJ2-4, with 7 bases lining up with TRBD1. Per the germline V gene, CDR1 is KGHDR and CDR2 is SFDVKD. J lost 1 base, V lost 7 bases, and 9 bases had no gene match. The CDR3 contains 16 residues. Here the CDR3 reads CATRNTGEMAKNIQYF. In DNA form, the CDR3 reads TGTGCCACCAGGAATACAGGGGAGATGGCCAAAAACATTCAGTACTTC.

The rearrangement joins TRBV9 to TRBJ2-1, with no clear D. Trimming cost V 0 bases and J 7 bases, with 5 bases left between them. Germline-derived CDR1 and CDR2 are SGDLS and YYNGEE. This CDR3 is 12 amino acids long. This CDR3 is CASSVGNNEQFF. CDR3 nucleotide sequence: TGTGCCAGCAGCGTAGGTAATAATGAGCAGTTCTTC.